This TCR beta chain derives from a study of monozygotic twins with inflammatory bowel disease. From its re-call of the 5' RACE reads, TCRdb lists each CDR3 protein once, without DNA. The sample totals around 190,000 distinct CDR3 sequences; its top ten clones hold around 1.5%. This sequence was found in a human donor with ulcerative colitis or Crohn's disease, or a healthy co-twin of an affected twin (not recorded which). Sequences were obtained from blood.

The CDR3 loop reads CSVAGTDETQYF. V gene TRBV29-1 combines with J gene TRBJ2-5; absent DNA, TCRdb's TRBD1 call cannot be checked. The CDR3 totals 12 residues. Germline lookup yields CDR1 SQVTM and CDR2 ANQGSEA.